This paragraph covers one T cell receptor beta chain sequence. CDR3 size: 14 residues. The ends lost 6 bases at V and 4 bases at J; junction bases unmatched: 8. Germline-derived CDR1 and CDR2 are MNHNS and SASEGT. Researchers took RNA transcripts and amplified the TCR beta CDR3 regions from them. The HTBI primer set drove a first-round RT-PCR of the TCR CDR3. TCRdb redid the calling of the multiplex PCR reads with MiXCR, one entry per CDR3 protein. The sample includes 200,000 to 300,000 distinct CDR3 sequences, about 16% of them seen just once. These data are taken from a study of T cells in Graves' hyperthyroidism and ophthalmopathy.

The sample taken for sequencing was blood. The TCR comes from a woman between 18 and 29 years old with Graves' ophthalmopathy. The gene calls are TRBV6-1 and TRBJ1-1; 7 bases are a match to TRBD1. The DNA of the CDR3 is TGTGCCAGCAGGTTTACAGGGGCTTCCACTGAAGCTTTCTTT. This codes for CASRFTGASTEAFF.